This T cell receptor (beta chain) was captured by sequencing in a study of blood T cell repertoires in COVID-19. Study-level background: COVID-19 samples, acute and convalescent, were from the United States, Italy and Spain. The analysed material was cDNA or gDNA that came from T cells, B-cell-depleted T cells, or PBMCs.

This table comes from immunoSEQ multiplex PCR, and its TCRdb copy is limited to in-frame clones, with some not included. The repertoire consists of approximately 150,000 clones, with about 90% occurring once and the leading ten covering about 1.2%. Individuals drawn from 24 US areas were roughly 18 to 100 years old. Participant reports of clinical history set cohort assignment. Germline values: CDR1 MNHEY, CDR2 SMNVEV (reference sequence). The CDR3 length is 18 residues. The V and J ends lost 4 bases and 1 base respectively, with 19 bases between them. Material for sequencing was PBMCs or T cells enriched from blood (not recorded which). This sequence originates from a human donor with acute COVID-19. The donor label of this sample is uncertain. The chain joins TRBV27 to TRBJ1-4; possibly TRBD1 for D (6 bases). DNA of the CDR3: TGTGCCAGCAGTTCTAGCCTTACAGGGTTCAGAACTAATGAAAAACTGTTTTTT. Translation gives CASSSSLTGFRTNEKLFF.